The 14 T cell receptor beta chains below all came from one sample that was sequenced in a study of T cell responses to AZD1222 COVID-19 vaccine. Some clones are missing from TCRdb's copy, which holds only in-frame ones; the method was immunoSEQ multiplex PCR. The sample contains about 97,000 clones, about 91% of which appear only once. Sample: peripheral blood, taken on day 0 of AZD1222 vaccination. The receptor set was obtained from an adult in good health.

The chain is built from TRBV18 and TRBJ1-6, with D possibly matching TRBD1 (5 bases). The CDR3 runs 15 residues. V was cut by 4 bases and J by 6 bases, with 13 bases left in between. Germline values: CDR1 KGHSH, CDR2 LQKENI. CDR3 sequence (DNA): TGTGCCAGCTCACGGGACGACGGCATTAATTCACCCCTCCACTTT. This gives the protein CASSRDDGINSPLHF.

The rearrangement uses TRBV11-2 and TRBJ1-1; D gene unclear. The CDR3 extends over 13 amino acids. Trimming stripped 4 bases from V and 1 base from J, with 7 bases between. From germline, CDR1 is SGHAT and CDR2 FQNNGV. This CDR3 reads CASSSIRNTEAFF. Here the CDR3 DNA reads TGTGCCAGCAGCTCGATACGGAACACTGAAGCTTTCTTT.

V and J are TRBV11-2 and TRBJ2-3; 9 bases map to TRBD2. Germline lookup yields CDR1 SGHAT and CDR2 FQNNGV. This CDR3 spans 16 amino acids. The J segment lost 6 bases and the V segment lost 4 bases, leaving 11 bases of the junction unmatched. The CDR3 DNA reads TGTGCCAGCAGCTCATTGACTAGCGGAGGAGGGGATACGCAGTATTTT. As protein: CASSSLTSGGGDTQYF.

The V and J genes are TRBV5-1 and TRBJ2-1; 9 nucleotides agree with TRBD1. V lost 4 bases and J lost 10; bases outside the gene matches: 9. Germline-derived CDR1 and CDR2 are SGHRS and YFSETQ. The CDR3 is 14 residues long. The chain's CDR3 is CASSPRDRAEEQFF. The CDR3 DNA reads TGCGCCAGCAGCCCAAGGGACAGGGCGGAGGAGCAGTTCTTC.

The V call is TRBV28, the J call TRBJ2-2; the D is unclear. The V end lost 4 bases, the J end lost 6 bases, and 12 bases lay between the germline ends. CDR1 is MDHEN and CDR2 is SYDVKM in the germline V gene. The CDR3 is 14 amino acids. The CDR3: CASSSSAPAGELFF. Here the CDR3 DNA reads TGTGCCAGCAGTTCGTCTGCCCCGGCCGGGGAGCTGTTTTTT. Combining the CDR3 with reference TRBV28 and TRBJ2-2 gives the whole variable domain DVKVTQSSRYLVKRTGEKVFLECVQDMDHENMFWYRQDPGLGLRLIYFSYDVKMKEKGDIPEGYSVSREKKERFSLILESASTNQTSMYLCASSSSAPAGELFFGEGSRLTVL.

In its sample, this clone was seen once. The chain has TRBV5-1 and TRBJ2-1, with D perhaps TRBD2 (6 bases). This CDR3 has 14 residues. Germline V gene data show CDR1 as SGHRS and CDR2 as YFSETQ. V was pared by 9 bases and J by 6 bases, with 19 bases between. The CDR3 coding sequence is TGCGCCACTCGTGGGGGGTCCGGGATCAATGAGCAGTTCTTC. Translated: CATRGGSGINEQFF.

V and J are TRBV4-1 and TRBJ2-7; 8 positions agree with TRBD1. Germline lookup yields CDR1 MGHRA and CDR2 YSYEKL. This CDR3 has 15 amino acids. After removal of 3 bases from V and 2 bases from J, the junction contained 6 bases not matched to a gene. CDR3 amino acids: CASSQMDRATYEQYF. As DNA, the CDR3 is TGCGCCAGCAGCCAGATGGACAGGGCGACCTACGAGCAGTACTTC.

The chain links TRBV27 to TRBJ1-2; a possible D gene is TRBD1 (6 bases). V lost 3 bases to trimming and J lost 4 bases, with 15 bases between them. Germline CDR1 reads MNHEY; CDR2 reads SMNVEV (reference sequence). This CDR3 has 15 residues. CDR3 sequence reads: CASSLSTGTLYGYTF. CDR3 bases: TGTGCCAGCAGTTTGTCTACCGGGACACTCTATGGCTACACCTTC.

The table lists this clone with a count of one. In nucleotides, the CDR3 is TGTGCCATCACAGGACGGGAGGGAACTAGCACAGATACGCAGTATTTT. Amino acids: CAITGREGTSTDTQYF. This rearrangement joins TRBV10-3 to TRBJ2-3, with TRBD2 matching over 8 bases. In germline, CDR1 is ENHRY, CDR2 SYGVKD. The length of the CDR3 is 16 residues. The V segment lost 7 bases and the J segment 0 bases; nucleotides outside the gene matches: 9.

This rearrangement joins TRBV28 to TRBJ2-3, with D possibly being TRBD1 or TRBD2 (5 bases each). Trimming took off 1 base at V and 2 bases at J, with 19 bases between the two ends. In germline, CDR1 is MDHEN, CDR2 SYDVKM. This CDR3 region has 18 residues. CDR3 amino acids: CASSLFGAGPAPTDTQYF. The CDR3 DNA reads as TGTGCCAGCAGTTTATTCGGGGCGGGTCCCGCCCCCACAGATACGCAGTATTTT.

This clone was observed a single time. The chain recombines TRBV21-1 with TRBJ2-3. TRBV21-1 is tagged as a pseudogene. The CDR3 is made up of 9 amino acids. Here the CDR3 reads CASSGPRYF. In nucleotides, the CDR3 is TGTGCCAGCAGCGGACCTAGGTATTTT.

This clone has only one observation. V gene TRBV24-1 combines with J gene TRBJ2-3; 7 bases agree with TRBD2. The CDR3 sequence is 14 residues long. CDR1 KGHDR and CDR2 SFDVKD come from the germline V gene. Trimming removed 3 bases from V and 6 bases from J; junction bases left unmatched: 5. CDR3 protein: CATSDRLAADTQYF. CDR3 in DNA: TGTGCCACCAGTGATCGGCTAGCGGCTGATACGCAGTATTTT.

The gene calls are TRBV6-1 and TRBJ1-5, with D possibly being TRBD1 (5 bases). CDR3 length: 17 residues. CDR1 MNHNS and CDR2 SASEGT come from the germline V gene. The V end was cut by 4 bases, the J end by 4 bases, with 20 bases between. CDR3 region: CASSGAGRVWANQPQHF. The CDR3 DNA reads TGTGCCAGCAGTGGCGCCGGCAGGGTTTGGGCTAATCAGCCCCAGCATTTT.

V and J are TRBV2 and TRBJ2-1, with 8 bases fitting TRBD2. The CDR3 covers 18 residues. V shed 4 bases, J shed 0 bases, and the junction held 11 bases outside the gene matches. Germline CDR1 is SNHLY and CDR2 is FYNNEI. As DNA, the CDR3 is TGTGCCAGCAGTGTTTGGCTAGCGGGCCTGAGCTCCTACAATGAGCAGTTCTTC. This encodes CASSVWLAGLSSYNEQFF.